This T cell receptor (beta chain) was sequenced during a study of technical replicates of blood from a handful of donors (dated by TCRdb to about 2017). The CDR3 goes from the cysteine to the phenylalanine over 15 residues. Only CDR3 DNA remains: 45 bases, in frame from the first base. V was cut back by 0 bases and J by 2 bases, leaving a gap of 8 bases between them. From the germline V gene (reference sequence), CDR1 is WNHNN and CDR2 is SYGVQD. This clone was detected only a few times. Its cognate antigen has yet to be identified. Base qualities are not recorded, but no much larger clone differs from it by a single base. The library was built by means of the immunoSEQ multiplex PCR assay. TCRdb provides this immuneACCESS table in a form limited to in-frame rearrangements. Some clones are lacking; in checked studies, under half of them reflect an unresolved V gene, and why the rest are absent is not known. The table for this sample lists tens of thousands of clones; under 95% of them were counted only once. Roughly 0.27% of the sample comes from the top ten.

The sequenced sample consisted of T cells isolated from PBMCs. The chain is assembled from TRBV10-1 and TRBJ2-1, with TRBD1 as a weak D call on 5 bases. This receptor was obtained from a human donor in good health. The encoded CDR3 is CASSESGPAYNEQFF. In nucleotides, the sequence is TGCGCCAGCAGTGAGTCGGGGCCTGCCTACAATGAGCAGTTCTTC.